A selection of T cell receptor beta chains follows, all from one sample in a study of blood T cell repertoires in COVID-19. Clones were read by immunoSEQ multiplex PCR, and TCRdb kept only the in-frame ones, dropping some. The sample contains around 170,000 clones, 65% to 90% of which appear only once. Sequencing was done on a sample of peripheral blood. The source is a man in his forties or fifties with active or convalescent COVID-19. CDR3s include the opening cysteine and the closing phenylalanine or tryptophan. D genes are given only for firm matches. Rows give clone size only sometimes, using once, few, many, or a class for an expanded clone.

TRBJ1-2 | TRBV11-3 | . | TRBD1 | CASSLSGGGGYTF | TGTGCCAGCAGCTTATCAGGGGGTGGTGGCTACACCTTC
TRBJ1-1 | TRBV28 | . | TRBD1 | CASSLISVQGEAFF | TGTGCCAGCAGTTTGATATCTGTACAGGGGGAAGCTTTCTTT
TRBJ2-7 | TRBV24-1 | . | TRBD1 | CATAPGQKNSYEQYF | TGTGCCACAGCACCGGGACAGAAAAACTCCTACGAGCAGTACTTC
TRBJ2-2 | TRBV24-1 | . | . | CATSDPRGENTGELFF | TGTGCCACCAGTGACCCCAGGGGGGAGAACACCGGGGAGCTGTTTTTT
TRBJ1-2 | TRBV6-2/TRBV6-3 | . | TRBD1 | CASSYDRAGTNGYTF | TGTGCCAGCAGTTACGACAGGGCAGGAACCAATGGCTACACCTTC
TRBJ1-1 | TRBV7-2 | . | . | CASSALGVTEAFF | TGTGCCAGCAGCGCTCTAGGGGTCACTGAAGCTTTCTTT
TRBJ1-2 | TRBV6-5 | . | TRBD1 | CASSSRQGRNYGYTF | TGTGCCAGCAGTTCAAGACAGGGGAGAAACTATGGCTACACCTTC
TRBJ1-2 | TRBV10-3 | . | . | CAISDQNSYGYTF | TGTGCCATCAGTGATCAGAATTCTTATGGCTACACCTTC
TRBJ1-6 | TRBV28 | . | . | CASSLYEGEPLHF | TGTGCCAGCAGTTTGTACGAGGGTGAACCCCTCCACTTT
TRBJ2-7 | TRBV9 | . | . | CASSPQRVPYEQYF | TGTGCCAGCAGCCCCCAACGGGTACCCTACGAGCAGTACTTC
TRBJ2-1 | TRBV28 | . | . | CASSLYKLARVQFF | TGTGCCAGCAGCCTCTATAAGCTAGCGAGGGTGCAGTTCTTC
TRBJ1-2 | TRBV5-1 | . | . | CASSPGPALSYGYTF | TGCGCCAGCAGCCCAGGGCCAGCCCTAAGTTATGGCTACACCTTC
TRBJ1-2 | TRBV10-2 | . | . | CASSWTDPNYGYTF | TGCGCCAGCAGTTGGACAGATCCTAACTATGGCTACACCTTC
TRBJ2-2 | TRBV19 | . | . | CASSTVASRRDTGELFF | TGTGCCAGTAGTACCGTAGCATCCCGGAGGGACACCGGGGAGCTGTTTTTT
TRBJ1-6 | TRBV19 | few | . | CASSRAGSTYNSPLHF | TGTGCCAGTAGTAGAGCAGGCTCGACCTATAATTCACCCCTCCACTTT
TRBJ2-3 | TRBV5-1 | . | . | CASSRTSTDTQYF | TGCGCCAGCAGCAGGACTAGCACAGATACGCAGTATTTT
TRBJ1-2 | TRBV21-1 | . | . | CASSKALGGGAAWGYTF | TGTGCCAGCAGCAAAGCGCTCGGTGGGGGGGCTGCTTGGGGCTACACCTTC
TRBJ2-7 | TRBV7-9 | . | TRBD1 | CASSLEGAYEQYF | TGTGCCAGCAGCTTAGAGGGGGCGTACGAGCAGTACTTC